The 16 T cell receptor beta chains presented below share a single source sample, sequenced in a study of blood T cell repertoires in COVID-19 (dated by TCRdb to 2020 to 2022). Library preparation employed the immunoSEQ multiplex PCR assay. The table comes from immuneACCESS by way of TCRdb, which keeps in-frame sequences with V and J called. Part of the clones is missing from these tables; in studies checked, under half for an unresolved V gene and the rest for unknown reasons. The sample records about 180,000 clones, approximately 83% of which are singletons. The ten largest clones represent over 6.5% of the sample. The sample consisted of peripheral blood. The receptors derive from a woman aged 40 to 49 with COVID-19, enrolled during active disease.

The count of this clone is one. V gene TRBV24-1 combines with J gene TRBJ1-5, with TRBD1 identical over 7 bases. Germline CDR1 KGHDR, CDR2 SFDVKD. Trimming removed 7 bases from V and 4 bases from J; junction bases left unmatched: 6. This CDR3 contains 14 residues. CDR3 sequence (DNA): TGTGCCACCAGCCCGGACAGGCCTAATCAGCCCCAGCATTTT. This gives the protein CATSPDRPNQPQHF.

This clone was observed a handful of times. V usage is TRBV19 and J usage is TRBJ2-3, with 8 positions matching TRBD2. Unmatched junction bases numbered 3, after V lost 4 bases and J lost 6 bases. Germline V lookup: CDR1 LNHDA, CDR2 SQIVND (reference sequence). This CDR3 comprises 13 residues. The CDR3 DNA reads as TGTGCCAGTAGTACCCGACTAGCGGATACGCAGTATTTT. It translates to CASSTRLADTQYF.

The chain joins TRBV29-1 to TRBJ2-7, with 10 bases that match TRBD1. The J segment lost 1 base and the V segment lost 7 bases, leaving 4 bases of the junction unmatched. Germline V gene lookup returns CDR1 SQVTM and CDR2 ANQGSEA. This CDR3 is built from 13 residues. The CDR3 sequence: CSGTDRGSYEQYF. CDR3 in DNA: TGCAGCGGCACGGACAGGGGGTCCTACGAGCAGTACTTC.

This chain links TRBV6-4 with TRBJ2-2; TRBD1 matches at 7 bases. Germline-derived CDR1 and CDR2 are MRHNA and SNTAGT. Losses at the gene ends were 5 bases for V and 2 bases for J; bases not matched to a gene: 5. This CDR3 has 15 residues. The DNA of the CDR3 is TGTGCCAGCAGTATCGACAGGGTTAACACCGGGGAGCTGTTTTTT. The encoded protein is CASSIDRVNTGELFF.

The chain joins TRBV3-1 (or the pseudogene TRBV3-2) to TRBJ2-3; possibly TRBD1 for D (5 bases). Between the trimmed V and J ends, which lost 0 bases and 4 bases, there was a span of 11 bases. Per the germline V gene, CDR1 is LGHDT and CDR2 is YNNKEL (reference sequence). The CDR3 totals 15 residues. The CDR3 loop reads CASSQDGLGADTQYF. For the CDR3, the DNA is TGTGCCAGCAGCCAAGACGGGCTAGGGGCAGATACGCAGTATTTT.

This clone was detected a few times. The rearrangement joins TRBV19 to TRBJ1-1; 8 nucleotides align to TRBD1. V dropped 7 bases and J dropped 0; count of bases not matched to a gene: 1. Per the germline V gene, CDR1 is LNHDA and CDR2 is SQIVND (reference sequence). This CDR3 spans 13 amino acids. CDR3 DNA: TGTGCCAGTATGGACAGGGTGAACACTGAAGCTTTCTTT. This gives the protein CASMDRVNTEAFF.

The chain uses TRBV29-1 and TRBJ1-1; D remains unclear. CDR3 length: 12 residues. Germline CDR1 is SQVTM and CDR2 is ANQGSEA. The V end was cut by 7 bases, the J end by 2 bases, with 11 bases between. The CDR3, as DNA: TGCAGCGCGGAACAGAGAAACACTGAAGCTTTCTTT. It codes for CSAEQRNTEAFF.

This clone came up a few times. CDR3 sequence: CASSYGGGAVDTQYF. The CDR3 DNA reads TGTGCCAGCAGTTACGGCGGGGGGGCCGTAGATACGCAGTATTTT. The chain couples TRBV6-2 or TRBV6-3 to TRBJ2-3; 9 nucleotides agree with TRBD2. The CDR3 runs 15 residues. Germline assignment: CDR1 MNHEY and CDR2 SVGEGT. Germline trimming cut 2 bases from V and 5 bases from J; bases unmatched to any gene: 5.

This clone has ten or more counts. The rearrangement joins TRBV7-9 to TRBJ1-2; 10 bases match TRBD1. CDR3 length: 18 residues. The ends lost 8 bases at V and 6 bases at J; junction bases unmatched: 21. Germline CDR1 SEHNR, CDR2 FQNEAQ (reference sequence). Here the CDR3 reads CASGLRQGALGLVHGYTF. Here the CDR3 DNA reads TGTGCCAGCGGGCTCCGACAGGGGGCGCTCGGGCTGGTGCATGGCTACACCTTC.

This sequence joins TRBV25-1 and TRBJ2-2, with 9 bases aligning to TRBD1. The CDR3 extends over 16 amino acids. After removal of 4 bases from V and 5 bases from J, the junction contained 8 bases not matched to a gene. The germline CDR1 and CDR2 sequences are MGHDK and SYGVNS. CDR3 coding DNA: TGTGCCAGCAGTGGCGACAGGACAGGGGTAACCGGGGAGCTGTTTTTT. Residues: CASSGDRTGVTGELFF.

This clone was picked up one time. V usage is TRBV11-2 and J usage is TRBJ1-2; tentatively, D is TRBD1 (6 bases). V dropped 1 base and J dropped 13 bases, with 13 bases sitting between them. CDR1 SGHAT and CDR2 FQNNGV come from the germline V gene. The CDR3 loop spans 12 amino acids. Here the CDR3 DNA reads TGTGCCAGCAGCTTAGTTCAGGACAGCTTCACCTTC. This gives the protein CASSLVQDSFTF.

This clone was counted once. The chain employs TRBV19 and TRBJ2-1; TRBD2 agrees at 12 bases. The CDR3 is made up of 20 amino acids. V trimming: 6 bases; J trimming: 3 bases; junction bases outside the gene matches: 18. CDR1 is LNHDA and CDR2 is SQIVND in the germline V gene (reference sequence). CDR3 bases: TGTGCCAGTAGCCACCTCCCCGGGACTAGCGGGCCGACCGTCTACAATGAGCAGTTCTTC. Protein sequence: CASSHLPGTSGPTVYNEQFF.

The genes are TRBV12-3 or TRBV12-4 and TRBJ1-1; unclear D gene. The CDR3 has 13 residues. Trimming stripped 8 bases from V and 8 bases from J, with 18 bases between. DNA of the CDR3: TGTGCCAGCTTCTTGGAGGGAAATTTGGAAGCTTTCTTT. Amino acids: CASFLEGNLEAFF.

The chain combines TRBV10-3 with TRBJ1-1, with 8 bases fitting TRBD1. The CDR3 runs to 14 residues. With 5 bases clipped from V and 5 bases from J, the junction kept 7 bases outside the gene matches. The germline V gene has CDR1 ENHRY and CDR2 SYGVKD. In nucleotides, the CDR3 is TGTGCCATCAGTCCCGACAGGGGTGGGACTGAAGCTTTCTTT. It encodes CAISPDRGGTEAFF.

CDR3 in amino acids: CASSLGGFSETQYF. In DNA, the CDR3 is TGTGCCAGCAGCTTGGGGGGTTTCAGCGAGACCCAGTACTTC. J is TRBJ2-5 and V is TRBV7-2; perhaps TRBD2 as D (6 bases). V lost 3 bases to trimming and J lost 5 bases, with 13 bases between them. The CDR3 runs to 14 residues. Germline V lookup: CDR1 SGHTA, CDR2 FQGNSA.

The CDR3 DNA is TGTGCCAGCAAAACGGGTGGGAGCTCTGGAAACACCATATATTTT. This gives the protein CASKTGGSSGNTIYF. This chain uses TRBV6-5 with TRBJ1-3, with no clear D. V was trimmed by 7 bases and J by 0 bases, leaving 13 bases between them. Per the germline V gene, CDR1 is MNHEY and CDR2 is SVGAGI. The CDR3 has 15 amino acids.